The next 16 T cell receptor beta chains were all read from a single sample in a study of blood T cell repertoires in COVID-19. Libraries were prepared by immunoSEQ multiplex PCR; TCRdb keeps only in-frame clonotypes and omits some of them. The sample holds approximately 350,000 clones; roughly 90% are singletons and the top ten take 3%. Sequencing used peripheral blood. The receptors were gathered from a woman aged 30 to 39 with COVID-19, enrolled during active disease.

The V gene is TRBV6-5, the J gene TRBJ1-4, with TRBD1 matching over 8 bases. CDR3 length: 15 amino acids. Germline loops: CDR1 MNHEY, CDR2 SVGAGI. V trimming: 5 bases; J trimming: 11 bases; junction bases outside the gene matches: 13. The CDR3 reads CASSQRQGWAGKLFF. In DNA, the CDR3 is TGTGCCAGCAGTCAGCGACAGGGGTGGGCTGGGAAACTGTTTTTT.

The chain recombines TRBV28 with TRBJ1-6, with 7 bases that match TRBD1. Germline lookup yields CDR1 MDHEN and CDR2 SYDVKM. Unmatched junction bases numbered 9, after V lost 3 bases and J lost 10 bases. The CDR3 totals 15 residues. The CDR3 sequence is CASSFRQGRGSPLHF. Written as DNA, the CDR3 is TGTGCCAGCAGTTTCAGACAGGGAAGGGGATCACCCCTCCACTTT.

The genes are TRBV5-1 and TRBJ2-1, with TRBD2 matching over 13 bases. The trim removed 3 bases at V and 2 bases at J, leaving 8 bases unmatched. This CDR3 is built from 18 residues. Germline values: CDR1 SGHRS, CDR2 YFSETQ. CDR3 DNA: TGCGCCAGCAGCTCTCAGACTAGCGGGGGGCTGACCTACAATGAGCAGTTCTTC. Its protein is CASSSQTSGGLTYNEQFF.

The chain combines TRBV24-1 with TRBJ1-2, with D possibly TRBD1 on 5 matching bases. Between the trimmed V and J ends, which lost 5 bases and 8 bases, there was a span of 14 bases. The CDR3 contains 13 residues. Germline assignment: CDR1 KGHDR and CDR2 SFDVKD. CDR3: CATSATDTLGYTF. The CDR3 DNA reads as TGTGCCACCAGTGCTACGGACACCCTAGGCTACACCTTC.

In nucleotides, the CDR3 is TGTGCCAGTAGTATCAGGGAGAACACTGAAGCTTTCTTT. This sequence encodes CASSIRENTEAFF. The rearrangement links TRBV19 to TRBJ1-1, with a tentative D call TRBD1 (5 bases). The CDR3 contains 13 residues. Germline CDR1 LNHDA, CDR2 SQIVND (reference sequence). Trimming cost V 3 bases and J 1 base, with 6 bases left between them.

This chain joins TRBV10-1 and TRBJ2-1, with 7 bases fitting TRBD1. Germline CDR1 WNHNN, CDR2 SYGVQD (reference sequence). The J segment lost 6 bases and the V segment lost 9 bases, leaving 17 bases of the junction unmatched. The CDR3 has 16 residues. CDR3 in amino acids: CASGGLRGQRSNEQFF. CDR3 nucleotide sequence: TGCGCCAGTGGGGGTTTAAGGGGGCAACGGAGCAATGAGCAGTTCTTC.

The chain is built from TRBV14 and TRBJ2-3, with D unresolved. Germline V gives CDR1 SGHDN, CDR2 FVKESK. CDR3 length: 13 amino acids. The V end was cut by 7 bases, the J end by 1 base, with 9 bases between. The CDR3 here is CASTVSRTDTQYF. CDR3 nucleotides: TGTGCCAGCACGGTGTCCCGCACAGATACGCAGTATTTT.

The CDR3 reads CASSSIGDSGNTIYF. CDR3 in DNA: TGTGCCAGCTCATCAATAGGGGACAGCGGAAACACCATATATTTT. The chain links TRBV18 to TRBJ1-3; TRBD1 matches at 7 bases. This CDR3 has 15 residues. Trimming took 5 bases from V and 4 from J; bases not matched to a gene: 8. The V gene's germline CDR1 is KGHSH and CDR2 LQKENI.

The count of this clone is one. This chain uses TRBV4-3 with TRBJ1-4; D is unresolved. This CDR3 has 16 residues. Germline V gives CDR1 LGHNA, CDR2 YSLEER. Deletions cut 0 bases from V and 8 bases from J, with 16 bases between. CDR3 amino acids: CASSQDRGWEGEKLFF. Written as DNA, the CDR3 is TGCGCCAGCAGCCAAGATCGGGGATGGGAAGGGGAAAAACTGTTTTTT.

The chain joins TRBV12-3 or TRBV12-4 to TRBJ2-3, with D uncertain. The V and J ends lost 2 bases and 2 bases respectively, with 5 bases between them. The CDR3 extends over 13 amino acids. As DNA, the CDR3 is TGTGCCAGCAGTTTATTCTCCACAGATACGCAGTATTTT. This codes for CASSLFSTDTQYF.

The chain couples TRBV5-1 to TRBJ1-1; TRBD1 matches at 9 bases. CDR3 length equals 15 residues. Germline CDR1 reads SGHRS; CDR2 reads YFSETQ. Losses at the gene ends were 3 bases for V and 5 bases for J; bases not matched to a gene: 8. The CDR3 coding sequence is TGCGCCAGCAGCTGGAAACAGGGGGCGGGGACTGAAGCTTTCTTT. Translating gives CASSWKQGAGTEAFF. The full variable domain, rest sourced from reference TRBV5-1 and TRBJ1-1, is KAGVTQTPRYLIKTRGQQVTLSCSPISGHRSVSWYQQTPGQGLQFLFEYFSETQRNKGNFPGRFSGRQFSNSRSEMNVSTLELGDSALYLCASSWKQGAGTEAFFGQGTRLTVV.

The V call is TRBV18, the J call TRBJ1-1, with 8 nucleotides matching TRBD1. With 3 bases clipped from V and 4 bases from J, the junction kept 7 bases outside the gene matches. This CDR3 has 15 residues. Germline lookup yields CDR1 KGHSH and CDR2 LQKENI. The CDR3 loop is CASSPSGGAVTEAFF. As DNA, the CDR3 is TGTGCCAGCTCACCTTCAGGGGGCGCGGTCACTGAAGCTTTCTTT. The variable domain in full, completed from reference TRBV18 and TRBJ1-1, reads NAGVMQNPRHLVRRRGQEARLRCSPMKGHSHVYWYRQLPEEGLKFMVYLQKENIIDESGMPKERFSAEFPKEGPSILRIQQVVRGDSAAYFCASSPSGGAVTEAFFGQGTRLTVV.

The CDR3 coding sequence is TGTGCCAGCAGAAGGATTCGTAGGGGGCTCGGCGGGGAGCTGTTTTTT. It specifies CASRRIRRGLGGELFF. The chain combines TRBV7-8 with TRBJ2-2; 7 positions agree with TRBD1. The J segment lost 7 bases and the V segment lost 6 bases, leaving 14 bases of the junction unmatched. The germline V gene has CDR1 SGHVS and CDR2 FQNEAQ. CDR3 length: 16 residues.

The gene calls are TRBV11-2 and TRBJ1-2; 8 nucleotides match TRBD1. CDR1 and CDR2 from the germline V gene are SGHAT and FQNNGV. This CDR3 is 14 amino acids long. After removal of 5 bases from V and 1 base from J, the junction contained 3 bases not matched to a gene. Here the CDR3 DNA reads TGTGCCAGCAGCCCACAGGGGGATAACTATGGCTACACCTTC. It yields the protein CASSPQGDNYGYTF. Using reference TRBV11-2 and TRBJ1-2 for the parts outside the CDR3, the full variable domain is EAGVAQSPRYKIIEKRQSVAFWCNPISGHATLYWYQQILGQGPKLLIQFQNNGVVDDSQLPKDRFSAERLKGVDSTLKIQPAKLEDSAVYLCASSPQGDNYGYTFGSGTRLTVV.

This chain joins TRBV5-4 and TRBJ1-2; the D gene is possibly TRBD1 (6 bases). Trimming removed 3 bases from V and 3 bases from J, with 15 bases in between. The CDR3 extends over 15 amino acids. Per germline, CDR1 SGHNT and CDR2 YYREEE (reference sequence). The CDR3 DNA reads as TGTGCCAGCAGCTATGGGACAAGACGCTACTATGGCTACACCTTC. This codes for CASSYGTRRYYGYTF.

This clone was observed a single time. The genes are TRBV5-6 and TRBJ1-2, with 8 positions matching TRBD1. The CDR3 is 17 residues long. With 3 bases clipped from V and 2 bases from J, the junction kept 12 bases outside the gene matches. Germline values: CDR1 SGHDT, CDR2 YYEEEE. In nucleotides, the CDR3 is TGTGCCAGCAGCTGGGGCCTGGGACAGGAAGTCAACTATGGCTACACCTTC. This codes for CASSWGLGQEVNYGYTF. Full variable domain (missing parts from reference TRBV5-6 and TRBJ1-2): DAGVTQSPTHLIKTRGQQVTLRCSPKSGHDTVSWYQQALGQGPQFIFQYYEEEERQRGNFPDRFSGHQFPNYSSELNVNALLLGDSALYLCASSWGLGQEVNYGYTFGSGTRLTVV.